The rows below give T cell receptor beta chains drawn from one sample of a study of T cell changes during pregnancy in multiple sclerosis. Generated by immunoSEQ multiplex PCR, the TCRdb table keeps only in-frame clones and is missing some. The sample holds 90,000 or so clones, roughly nine tenths seen once. Sequenced material: peripheral blood, taken in the first trimester of pregnancy. The receptors derive from a female donor with multiple sclerosis, enrolled in a pregnancy study. Each CDR3 is given with its conserved first and last residue. Fields, in order: J gene, V gene, CDR3 protein.

j_call: TRBJ2-5
v_call: TRBV7-9
cdr3_aa: CASSGDRGSETQYF

j_call: TRBJ2-1
v_call: TRBV6-5
cdr3_aa: CASSLRAVSYNEQFF

j_call: TRBJ1-5
v_call: TRBV19
cdr3_aa: CASTDGQGINQPQHF

j_call: TRBJ2-1
v_call: TRBV5-8
cdr3_aa: CASSRTSGGFYNEQFF

j_call: TRBJ2-2
v_call: TRBV28
cdr3_aa: CASMTGNTGELFF

j_call: TRBJ2-5
v_call: TRBV10-3
cdr3_aa: CAVGLESGETQYF

j_call: TRBJ2-5
v_call: TRBV7-3
cdr3_aa: CASSLGTKETQYF

j_call: TRBJ1-5
v_call: TRBV30
cdr3_aa: CAWSGGSNQPQHF

j_call: TRBJ2-7
v_call: TRBV7-9
cdr3_aa: CASRGTDSLNYEQYF

j_call: TRBJ2-3
v_call: TRBV5-1
cdr3_aa: CASSLNPSRNPSTDTQYF

j_call: TRBJ2-7
v_call: TRBV7-8
cdr3_aa: CASSRASGSYEQYF

j_call: TRBJ1-1
v_call: TRBV5-6
cdr3_aa: CASSPLPVNTEAFF

j_call: TRBJ2-1
v_call: TRBV5-1
cdr3_aa: CASSYQRNNEQFF

j_call: TRBJ1-1
v_call: TRBV6-5
cdr3_aa: CASSYEGVAEAFF

j_call: TRBJ1-5
v_call: TRBV13
cdr3_aa: CASSLGQREPQHF

j_call: TRBJ2-5
v_call: TRBV7-9
cdr3_aa: CASSSGLAGEGETQYF

j_call: TRBJ1-5
v_call: TRBV19
cdr3_aa: CASSGRGGYSNQPQHF

j_call: TRBJ2-7
v_call: TRBV28
cdr3_aa: CASSFGTAPYEQYF

j_call: TRBJ1-3
v_call: TRBV4-1
cdr3_aa: CASSPRLSGTAPFLSSGNTIYF

j_call: TRBJ2-5
v_call: TRBV19
cdr3_aa: CASSIGLQETQYF

j_call: TRBJ2-1
v_call: TRBV30
cdr3_aa: CAWRPQKTSGSTNEQFF

j_call: TRBJ2-1
v_call: TRBV11-1
cdr3_aa: CASSGPRDTSSYNEQFF

j_call: TRBJ2-7
v_call: TRBV4-1
cdr3_aa: CASSQELDSSAYEQYF

j_call: TRBJ2-3
v_call: TRBV28
cdr3_aa: CASSQTPTSGRSTDTQYF

j_call: TRBJ2-7
v_call: TRBV4-2
cdr3_aa: CASSQELPASGRFYEQYF

j_call: TRBJ2-7
v_call: TRBV9
cdr3_aa: CASSVGRQGYYEQYF

j_call: TRBJ2-2
v_call: TRBV7-3
cdr3_aa: CASSLTGNTGELFF